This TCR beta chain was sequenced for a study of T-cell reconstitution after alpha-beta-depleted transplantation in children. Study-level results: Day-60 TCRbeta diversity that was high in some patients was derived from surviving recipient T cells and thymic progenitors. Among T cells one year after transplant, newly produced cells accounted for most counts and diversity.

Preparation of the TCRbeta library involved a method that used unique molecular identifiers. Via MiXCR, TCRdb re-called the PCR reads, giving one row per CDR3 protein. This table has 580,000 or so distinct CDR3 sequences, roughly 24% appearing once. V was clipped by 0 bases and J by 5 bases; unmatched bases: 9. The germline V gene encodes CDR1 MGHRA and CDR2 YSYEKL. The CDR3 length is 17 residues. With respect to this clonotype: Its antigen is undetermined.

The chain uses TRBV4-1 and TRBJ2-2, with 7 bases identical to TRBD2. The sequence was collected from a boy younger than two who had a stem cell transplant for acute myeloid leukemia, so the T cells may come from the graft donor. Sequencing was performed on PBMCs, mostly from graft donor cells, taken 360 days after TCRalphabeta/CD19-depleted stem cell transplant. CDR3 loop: CASSQDWEGIVTGELFF. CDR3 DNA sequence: TGCGCCAGCAGCCAAGATTGGGAGGGAATTGTAACCGGGGAGCTGTTTTTT.